Listed below are T cell receptor beta chains from one sample, sequenced in a study of cytomegalovirus exposure and HLA in healthy donors. TCRdb keeps only in-frame clones here, not all; method: immunoSEQ multiplex PCR. The table records about 130,000 clones, 8% to 9.5% of them present only once. The sample consisted of PBMCs. All receptors come from a man aged 35-49 years in good health and CMV-seronegative. Each CDR3 is given with its conserved first and last residue. Fields, in order: J gene, V gene, D gene, clone size, CDR3 DNA, CDR3 protein. A D gene is named only where the DNA matches it firmly. Expanded clones get a size class; other rows say once, few or many, or leave the size out.

J gene: TRBJ2-5; V gene: TRBV10-3; D gene: .; clone size: .; CDR3 DNA: TGTGCCATCAGTGAGTCGACGGGGGTAGAGACCCAGTACTTC; CDR3 protein: CAISESTGVETQYF
J gene: TRBJ2-3; V gene: TRBV27; D gene: TRBD2; clone size: few; CDR3 DNA: TGTGCCAGCAGTCCGCGCCCGATAGCGGGGGGGCCGTTCTCAGATACGCAGTATTTT; CDR3 protein: CASSPRPIAGGPFSDTQYF
J gene: TRBJ1-4; V gene: TRBV10-3; D gene: .; clone size: .; CDR3 DNA: TGTGCCATCAGTGACACCTATAATGAAAAACTGTTTTTT; CDR3 protein: CAISDTYNEKLFF
J gene: TRBJ2-6; V gene: TRBV30; D gene: .; clone size: few; CDR3 DNA: TGTGCCTGGATCGACCCCTCAGGGTTTGGGGCCAACGTCCTGACTTTC; CDR3 protein: CAWIDPSGFGANVLTF
J gene: TRBJ2-1; V gene: TRBV10-1; D gene: TRBD1; clone size: few; CDR3 DNA: TGCGCCAGCAGCGGACAGGAGGTCTCCAATGAGCAGTTCTTC; CDR3 protein: CASSGQEVSNEQFF
J gene: TRBJ1-5; V gene: TRBV6-4; D gene: .; clone size: few; CDR3 DNA: TGTGCCAGCAGTGACTCCGCCGGCGGGGCAGATACGCAGCATTTT; CDR3 protein: CASSDSAGGADTQHF
J gene: TRBJ1-6; V gene: TRBV28; D gene: .; clone size: .; CDR3 DNA: TGTGCCAGCTCTGGGGGGGCACCCCTCCACTTT; CDR3 protein: CASSGGAPLHF
J gene: TRBJ1-3; V gene: TRBV5-1; D gene: .; clone size: .; CDR3 DNA: TGCGCCAGCAGCTGGAACGGGGACTCTGGAAACACCATATATTTT; CDR3 protein: CASSWNGDSGNTIYF
J gene: TRBJ2-7; V gene: TRBV5-6; D gene: TRBD2; clone size: few; CDR3 DNA: TGTGCCAGCAGCTTGGGACCGGGGGGGGTCTCCTACGAGCAGTACTTC; CDR3 protein: CASSLGPGGVSYEQYF
J gene: TRBJ2-1; V gene: TRBV4-2; D gene: TRBD2; clone size: .; CDR3 DNA: TGTGCCAGCAGCCCCGTTTTAGCGGGGGGATACAATGAGCAGTTCTTC; CDR3 protein: CASSPVLAGGYNEQFF
J gene: TRBJ2-6; V gene: TRBV27; D gene: TRBD1; clone size: .; CDR3 DNA: TGTGCCAGCAGTCCCGGTACGAGGGGGCTCGGGGCCAACGTCCTGACTTTC; CDR3 protein: CASSPGTRGLGANVLTF
J gene: TRBJ2-1; V gene: TRBV5-1; D gene: .; clone size: few; CDR3 DNA: TGCGCCAGCAGCTTGGGGCGGTTGAGCTCCTACAATGAGCAGTTCTTC; CDR3 protein: CASSLGRLSSYNEQFF
J gene: TRBJ2-1; V gene: TRBV7-9; D gene: TRBD2; clone size: .; CDR3 DNA: TGTGCCAGCAGCTTAGGGGCTAGCGGGCAGCAGTTCTTC; CDR3 protein: CASSLGASGQQFF
J gene: TRBJ2-3; V gene: TRBV6-1; D gene: TRBD2; clone size: .; CDR3 DNA: TGTGCCAGCCGTGAATCTGCGGGGGGGACAGATAAGCAGTATTTT; CDR3 protein: CASRESAGGTDKQYF
J gene: TRBJ1-5; V gene: TRBV27; D gene: .; clone size: .; CDR3 DNA: TGTGCCAGCAGTCCATACAGGGTTAGACAGCCCCAGCATTTT; CDR3 protein: CASSPYRVRQPQHF
J gene: TRBJ2-7; V gene: TRBV28; D gene: .; clone size: few; CDR3 DNA: TGTGCCAGCAGCCCGCCGACTACCGAGCAGTACTTC; CDR3 protein: CASSPPTTEQYF
J gene: TRBJ1-2; V gene: TRBV19; D gene: .; clone size: .; CDR3 DNA: TGTGCCAGTAGTATCGCGACAGGTTCTAACTATGGCTACACCTTC; CDR3 protein: CASSIATGSNYGYTF
J gene: TRBJ1-2; V gene: TRBV30; D gene: TRBD1; clone size: few; CDR3 DNA: TGTGCCTGGTCTAATGGACAGGGGGCCCTTCTAGGGGGCTACACCTTC; CDR3 protein: CAWSNGQGALLGGYTF
J gene: TRBJ1-5; V gene: TRBV19; D gene: TRBD1; clone size: few; CDR3 DNA: TGTGCCACCCAGGGGGCGGCGGAGCCCCAGCATTTT; CDR3 protein: CATQGAAEPQHF
J gene: TRBJ2-7; V gene: TRBV7-2; D gene: .; clone size: .; CDR3 DNA: TGTGCCAGCAGCTTCGATCCGAGCTCCTACGAGCAGTACTTC; CDR3 protein: CASSFDPSSYEQYF
J gene: TRBJ2-1; V gene: TRBV7-2; D gene: TRBD2; clone size: .; CDR3 DNA: TGTGCCAGCAGCTTAGCCGGACTAGCGAATGAGCAGTTCTTC; CDR3 protein: CASSLAGLANEQFF
J gene: TRBJ2-2; V gene: TRBV6-1; D gene: TRBD2; clone size: many; CDR3 DNA: TGTGCCAGCAGTAGGACTAGCGATACCGGGGAGCTGTTTTTT; CDR3 protein: CASSRTSDTGELFF
J gene: TRBJ1-5; V gene: TRBV13; D gene: .; clone size: few; CDR3 DNA: TGTGCCAGCAGAAAAGCCGGTGGCAATCAGCCCCAGCATTTT; CDR3 protein: CASRKAGGNQPQHF
J gene: TRBJ2-1; V gene: TRBV30; D gene: TRBD2; clone size: few; CDR3 DNA: TGTGCCTGGGCGGGGGGGCCAAATGAGCAGTTCTTC; CDR3 protein: CAWAGGPNEQFF
J gene: TRBJ1-6; V gene: TRBV11-2; D gene: .; clone size: few; CDR3 DNA: TGTGCCAGCAGCTTTGAGGGGGTTCACCTCCACTTT; CDR3 protein: CASSFEGVHLHF
J gene: TRBJ1-1; V gene: TRBV5-1; D gene: .; clone size: .; CDR3 DNA: TGCGCCAGCAGCTTGGCCAGGGGTATCGCTGAAGCTTTCTTT; CDR3 protein: CASSLARGIAEAFF
J gene: TRBJ2-3; V gene: TRBV9; D gene: .; clone size: .; CDR3 DNA: TGTGCCAGCGGGGGCGGAGTAGATACGCAGTATTTT; CDR3 protein: CASGGGVDTQYF
J gene: TRBJ2-2; V gene: TRBV7-9; D gene: TRBD1; clone size: .; CDR3 DNA: TGTGCCAGCAGCTACGGACAGGGCGGCACCGGGGAGCTGTTTTTT; CDR3 protein: CASSYGQGGTGELFF